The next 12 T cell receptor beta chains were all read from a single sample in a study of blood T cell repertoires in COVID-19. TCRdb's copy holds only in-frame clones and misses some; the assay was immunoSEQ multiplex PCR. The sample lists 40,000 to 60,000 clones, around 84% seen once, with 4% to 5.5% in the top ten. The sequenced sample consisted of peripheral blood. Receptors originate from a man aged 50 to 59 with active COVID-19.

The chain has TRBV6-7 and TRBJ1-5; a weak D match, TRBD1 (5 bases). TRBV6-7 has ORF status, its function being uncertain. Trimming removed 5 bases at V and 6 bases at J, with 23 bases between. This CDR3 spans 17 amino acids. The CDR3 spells CASSTRRGGSCGQPQHF. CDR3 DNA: TGTGCCAGCAGTACCCGGAGGGGTGGGTCGTGTGGTCAGCCCCAGCATTTT.

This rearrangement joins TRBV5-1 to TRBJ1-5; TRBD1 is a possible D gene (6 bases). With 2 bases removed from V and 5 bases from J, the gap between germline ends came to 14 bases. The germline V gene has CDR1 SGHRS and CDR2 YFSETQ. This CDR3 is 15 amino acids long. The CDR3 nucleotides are TGCGCCAGCAGCTTCGACGGACAGTCCTATCAGCCCCAGCATTTT. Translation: CASSFDGQSYQPQHF.

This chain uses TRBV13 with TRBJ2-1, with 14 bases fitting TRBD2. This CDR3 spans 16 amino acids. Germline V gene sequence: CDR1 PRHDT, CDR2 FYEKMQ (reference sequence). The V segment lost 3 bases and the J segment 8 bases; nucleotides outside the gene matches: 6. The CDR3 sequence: CASSLPGLAGGYEQFF. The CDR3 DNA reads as TGTGCCAGCAGCTTGCCTGGACTAGCGGGGGGATATGAGCAGTTCTTC.

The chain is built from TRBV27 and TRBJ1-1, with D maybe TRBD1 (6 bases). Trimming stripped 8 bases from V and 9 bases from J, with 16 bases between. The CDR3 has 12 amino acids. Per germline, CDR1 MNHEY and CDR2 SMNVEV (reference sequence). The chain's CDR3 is CASGIQGPKAFF. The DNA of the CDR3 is TGTGCCAGCGGAATACAGGGACCCAAAGCTTTCTTT.

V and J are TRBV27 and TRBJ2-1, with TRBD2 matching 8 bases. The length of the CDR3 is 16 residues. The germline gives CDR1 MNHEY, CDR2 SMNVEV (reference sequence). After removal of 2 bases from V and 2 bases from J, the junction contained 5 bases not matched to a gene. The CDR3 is CASSLTSGGTYNEQFF. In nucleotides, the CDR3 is TGTGCCAGCAGTTTAACCAGCGGGGGAACCTACAATGAGCAGTTCTTC.

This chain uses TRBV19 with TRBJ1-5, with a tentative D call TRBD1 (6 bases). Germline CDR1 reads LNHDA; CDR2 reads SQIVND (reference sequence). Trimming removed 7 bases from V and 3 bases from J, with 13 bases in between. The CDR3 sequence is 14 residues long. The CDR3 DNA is TGTGCCAGTACACAGGGCTATCTCAATCAGCCCCAGCATTTT. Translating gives CASTQGYLNQPQHF.

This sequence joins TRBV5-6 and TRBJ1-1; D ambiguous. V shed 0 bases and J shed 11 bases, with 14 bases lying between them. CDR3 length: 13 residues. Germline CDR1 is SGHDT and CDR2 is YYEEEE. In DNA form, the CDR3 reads TGTGCCAGCAGCTTGGCCTTGGTTGACGGGGCTTTCTTT. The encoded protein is CASSLALVDGAFF.

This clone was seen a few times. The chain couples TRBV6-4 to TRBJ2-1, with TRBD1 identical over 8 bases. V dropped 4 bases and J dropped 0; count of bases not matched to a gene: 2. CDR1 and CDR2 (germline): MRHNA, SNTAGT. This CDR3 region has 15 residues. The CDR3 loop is CASSVTGGSYNEQFF. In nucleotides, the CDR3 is TGTGCCAGCAGTGTTACAGGGGGCTCCTACAATGAGCAGTTCTTC.

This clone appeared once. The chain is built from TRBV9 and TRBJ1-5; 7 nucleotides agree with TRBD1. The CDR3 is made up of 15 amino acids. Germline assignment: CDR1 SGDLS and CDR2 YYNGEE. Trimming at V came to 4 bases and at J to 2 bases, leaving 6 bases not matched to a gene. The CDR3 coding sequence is TGTGCCAGCAGCTCGACAGGGTATGGCAATCAGCCCCAGCATTTT. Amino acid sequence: CASSSTGYGNQPQHF.

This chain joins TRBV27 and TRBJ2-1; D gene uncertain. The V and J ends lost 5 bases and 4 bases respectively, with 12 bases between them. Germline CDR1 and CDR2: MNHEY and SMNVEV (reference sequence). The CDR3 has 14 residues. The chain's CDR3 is CASSPTRRYNEQFF. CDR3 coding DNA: TGTGCCAGCAGTCCGACGCGGAGATACAATGAGCAGTTCTTC.

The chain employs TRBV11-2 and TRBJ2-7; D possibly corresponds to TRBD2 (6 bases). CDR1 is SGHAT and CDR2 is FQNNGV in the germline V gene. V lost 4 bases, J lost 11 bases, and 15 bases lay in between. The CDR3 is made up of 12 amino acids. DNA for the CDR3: TGTGCCAGCAGCTACGGGACTCCACCGGAGTACTTC. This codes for CASSYGTPPEYF.

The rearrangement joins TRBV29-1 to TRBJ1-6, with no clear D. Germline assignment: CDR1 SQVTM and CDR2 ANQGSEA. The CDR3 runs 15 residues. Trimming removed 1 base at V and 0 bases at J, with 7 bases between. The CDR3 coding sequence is TGCAGCGTTGAAGGGTCCAGCTCCTATAATTCACCCCTCCACTTT. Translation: CSVEGSSSYNSPLHF.